This T cell receptor (beta chain) was obtained from a study of T-cell reconstitution after alpha-beta-depleted transplantation in children. Construction of the TCRbeta library involved unique molecular identifiers. TCRdb re-analysed the PCR reads in MiXCR, keeping a single row per CDR3 protein. Of roughly 4,200 distinct CDR3 sequences in the sample, 19% were seen once. The CDR3 has 13 residues. Trimming stripped 6 bases from V and 6 bases from J, with 12 bases between. The table lists this clonotype with many counts. The rearrangement uses TRBV12-3 or TRBV12-4 and TRBJ2-1; D is possibly TRBD2 (5 bases). The TCR sequence derives from a male patient aged 2-9 years who had a stem cell transplant for acute lymphoblastic leukemia, so the T cells may come from the graft donor. Material: PBMCs, mostly from graft donor cells, obtained 180 days after TCRalphabeta/CD19-depleted stem cell transplant. CDR3 bases: TGTGCCAGCAGCCCCAGTCGGGGCAATGAGCAGTTCTTC. Its protein is CASSPSRGNEQFF.